The entry below describes one TCR beta chain. As processed by the authors: Amplification from reference gene primers served as the basis for estimated nucleated cell counts. Sequencing was performed with immunoSEQ multiplex PCR; in TCRdb, only in-frame clones are kept and a portion is missing. Clone size and V and J calls were adopted from that table, with D and trimming inferred from the DNA. The profile shows around 400,000 clones, about 87% of them singletons. The data derive from a study of blood T cell repertoires in COVID-19. The wider study: Sample material is recorded as cDNA or gDNA derived from T cells, B-cell-depleted T cells, or PBMCs.

The CDR3 has 15 amino acids. Seattle patients were enrolled during active infection and followed longitudinally. The chain is built from TRBV21-1 and TRBJ1-3; the D call of TRBD1 is as the table states it, not checked on the DNA. TRBV21-1 counts as a pseudogene. This receptor was obtained from a woman in her sixties with COVID-19, enrolled during active disease. The sequencing sample was made of peripheral blood. The DNA of the CDR3 is TGTGCCAGCAGCAAAGCCGACAGACCGGAAAACACCATATATTTT. It is translated as CASSKADRPENTIYF.